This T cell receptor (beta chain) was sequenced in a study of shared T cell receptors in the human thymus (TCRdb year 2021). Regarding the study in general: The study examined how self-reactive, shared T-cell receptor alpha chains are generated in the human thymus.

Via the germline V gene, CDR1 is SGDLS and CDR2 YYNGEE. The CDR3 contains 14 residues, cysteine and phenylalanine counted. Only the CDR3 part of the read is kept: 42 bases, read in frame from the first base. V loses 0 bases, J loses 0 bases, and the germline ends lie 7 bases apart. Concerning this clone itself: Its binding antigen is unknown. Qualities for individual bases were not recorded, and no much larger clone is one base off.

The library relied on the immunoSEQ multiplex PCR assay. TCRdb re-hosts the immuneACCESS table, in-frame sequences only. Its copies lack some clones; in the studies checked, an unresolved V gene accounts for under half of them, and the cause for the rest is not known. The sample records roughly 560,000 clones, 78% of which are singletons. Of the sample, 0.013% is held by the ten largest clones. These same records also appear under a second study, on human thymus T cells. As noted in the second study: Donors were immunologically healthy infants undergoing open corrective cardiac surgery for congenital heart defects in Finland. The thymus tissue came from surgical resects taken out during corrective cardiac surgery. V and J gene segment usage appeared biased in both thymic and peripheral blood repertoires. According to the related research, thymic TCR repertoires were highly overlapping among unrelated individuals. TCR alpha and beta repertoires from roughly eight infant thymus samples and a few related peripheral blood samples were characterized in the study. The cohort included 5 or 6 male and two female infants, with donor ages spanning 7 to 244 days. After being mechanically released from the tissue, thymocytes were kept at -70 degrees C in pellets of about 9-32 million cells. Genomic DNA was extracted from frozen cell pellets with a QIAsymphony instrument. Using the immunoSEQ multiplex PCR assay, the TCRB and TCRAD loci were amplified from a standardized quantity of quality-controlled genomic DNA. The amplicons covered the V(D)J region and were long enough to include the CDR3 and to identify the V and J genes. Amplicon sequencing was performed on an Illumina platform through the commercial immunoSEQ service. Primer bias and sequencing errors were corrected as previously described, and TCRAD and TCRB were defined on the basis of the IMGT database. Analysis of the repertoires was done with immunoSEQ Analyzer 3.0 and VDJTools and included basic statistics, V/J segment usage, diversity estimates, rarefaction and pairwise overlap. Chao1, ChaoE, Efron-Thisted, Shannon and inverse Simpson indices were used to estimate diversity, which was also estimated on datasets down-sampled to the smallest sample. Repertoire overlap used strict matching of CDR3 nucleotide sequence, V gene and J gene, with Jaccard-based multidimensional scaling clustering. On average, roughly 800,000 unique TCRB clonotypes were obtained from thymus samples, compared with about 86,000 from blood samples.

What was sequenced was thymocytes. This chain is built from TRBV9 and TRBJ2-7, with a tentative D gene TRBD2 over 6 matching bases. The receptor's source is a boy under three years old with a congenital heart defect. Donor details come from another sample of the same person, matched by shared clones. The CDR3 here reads CASSVGDFSYEQYF. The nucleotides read TGTGCCAGCAGCGTAGGGGACTTCTCCTACGAGCAGTACTTC.